A selection of T cell receptor beta chains follows, all from one sample in a study of graft-versus-host responses after intestinal transplantation. TCRdb keeps only in-frame clones here, not all; method: immunoSEQ multiplex PCR. The sample includes about 4,800 clones, more than 20% of them seen just once. This specimen was alloreactive CD4+ T cells from a mixed lymphocyte reaction culture, taken before transplantation. The source of these receptors is a human patient who was an organ donor for intestinal transplantation. CDR3s include the opening cysteine and the closing phenylalanine or tryptophan. A D gene is named only where the DNA matches it firmly. The size entry is marked missing in some rows and otherwise reads once, few, many or a size class.

>TRBV6-1|NA|TRBJ2-7|NA
TGTGCCAGCAGCCGAGGGCCGGGCGAGCAGTACTTC
CASSRGPGEQYF
>TRBV4-2|NA|TRBJ1-1|NA
TGTGCCAGCAGCCAACTCAACAGGGCCCTGGGGAACACTGAAGCTTTCTTT
CASSQLNRALGNTEAFF
>TRBV28|few|TRBJ2-3|TRBD2
TGTGCCAGCAGTTTAGGCGGGAGGGCAATCACAGATACGCAGTATTTT
CASSLGGRAITDTQYF
>TRBV30|medium-sized|TRBJ2-1|TRBD2
TGTGCCTGGAGTGTACTAGCGGGGGGTGAGCAGTTCTTC
CAWSVLAGGEQFF
>TRBV5-1|few|TRBJ1-2|NA
TGCGCCAGCAGCTCCTACGTCACAGGGTTTTCTGGCTACACCTTC
CASSSYVTGFSGYTF
>TRBV5-1|few|TRBJ1-5|NA
TGCGCCAGCAGCTTGGTCGGAGGGGATCAGCCCCAGCATTTT
CASSLVGGDQPQHF
>TRBV19|NA|TRBJ1-2|NA
TGTGCCAGTAGTATCGTCCTCTCTAGGGGGATACACCGTGGCTACACCTTC
CASSIVLSRGIHRGYTF
>TRBV20-1|medium-sized|TRBJ1-1|NA
TGCAGTGCTAGAGTGGGGGGGGAAGCTTTCTTT
CSARVGGEAFF
>TRBV6-1|medium-sized|TRBJ2-7|TRBD2
TGTGCCAGCAGTGAATGGACTAGCGGGGGGTCCCTCAACTACGAGCAGTACTTC
CASSEWTSGGSLNYEQYF
>TRBV6-5|few|TRBJ1-2|TRBD1
TGTGCCAGCAGACGGGACAGGGGGCTTTATGGCTACACCTTC
CASRRDRGLYGYTF
>TRBV6-6|NA|TRBJ2-5|TRBD1
TGTGCCAGCAGCCGGACAGGAAAGACCCAGTACTTC
CASSRTGKTQYF
>TRBV7-9|few|TRBJ2-1|TRBD2
TGTGCCAGCACACTAGCGGGGGCCCAATACTCCTACAATGAGCAGTTCTTC
CASTLAGAQYSYNEQFF
>TRBV12-5|NA|TRBJ2-1|NA
TGTGCTAGTGGAACTAGGAGCTCCTACAATGAGCAGTTCTTC
CASGTRSSYNEQFF
>TRBV6-5|NA|TRBJ2-5|TRBD2
TGTGCCACCCAAACTAGCGGCGGGCAGACCCAGTACTTC
CATQTSGGQTQYF
>TRBV28|few|TRBJ2-4|NA
TGTGCCAGCAGTCCCGGTCCAAATGCCAAAAACATTCAGTACTTC
CASSPGPNAKNIQYF
>TRBV28|medium-sized|TRBJ2-1|NA
TGTGCCAGCAGTTTGTCAGGGTCTTCGGTCAGTGAGCAGTTCTTC
CASSLSGSSVSEQFF
>TRBV6-5|few|TRBJ2-4|NA
TGTGCCAGCAGCCGGGAAAACATTCAGTACTTC
CASSRENIQYF
>TRBV4-2|NA|TRBJ1-2|NA
TGTGCCAGCAGCCACAGTCCAGTCTATGGCTACACCTTC
CASSHSPVYGYTF
>TRBV5-1|medium-sized|TRBJ2-7|TRBD2
TGCGCCAGCAGCTTGACCCCCGGGACTACCTACGAGCAGTACTTC
CASSLTPGTTYEQYF
>TRBV21-1|few|TRBJ1-3|NA
TGTGCCAGCAGCAAAGAGGGACACGCAATAGCCCCTTCCTCTGGAAACACCATATATTTT
CASSKEGHAIAPSSGNTIYF
>TRBV11-1|NA|TRBJ1-1|NA
TGTGCCAGCAGCTTCGGGTATTCGGTCACGAACACTGAAGCTTTCTTT
CASSFGYSVTNTEAFF
>TRBV27|few|TRBJ1-6|NA
TGTGCCAGCAGTCCCGGCCCCCAAGAGGGCTCCTATAATTCACCCCTCCACTTT
CASSPGPQEGSYNSPLHF
>TRBV28|NA|TRBJ2-2|NA
TGTGCCAGCAGATCCCCTAGTTACGGGTACGCCGGGGAGCTGTTTTTT
CASRSPSYGYAGELFF
>TRBV2|NA|TRBJ2-5|NA
TGTGCCAGCAGTAGACTAGTACGGCAAGAGACCCAGTACTTC
CASSRLVRQETQYF
>TRBV7-9|NA|TRBJ2-4|TRBD1
TGTGCCAGCAGCTCTCTGCGGGACAGGGAGGTACAAAACATTCAGTACTTC
CASSSLRDREVQNIQYF
>TRBV4-1|medium-sized|TRBJ2-7|TRBD2
TGCGCCAGCAGCCAAGCCCCGAGCGGGACCCCCTACGAGCAGTACTTC
CASSQAPSGTPYEQYF
>TRBV7-2|NA|TRBJ2-7|NA
TGTGCCAGCAGCTTAGAGGCTAGCGTAACGGGCTACGAGCAGTACTTC
CASSLEASVTGYEQYF
>TRBV18|medium-sized|TRBJ1-6|TRBD1
TGTGCCAGCTCCCCCCGGGACAGACCTTATTCACCCCTCCACTTT
CASSPRDRPYSPLHF
>TRBV28|NA|TRBJ2-6|TRBD1
TGTGCCAGCAGAGGGACAGGGGCACCTTTCTCTGGGGCCAACGTCCTGACTTTC
CASRGTGAPFSGANVLTF